This passage covers 18 T cell receptor beta chains from one sample sequenced in a study of beta chain features in type 1 diabetes. The entirety of the isolated RNA underwent reverse transcription, so expressed TCRB transcripts were sequenced. Clones were read by immunoSEQ multiplex PCR, and TCRdb kept only the in-frame ones, dropping some. The data contain 350,000 to 450,000 clones, over 11% of them singletons. Sequenced: naive CD4+ T cells from blood. The receptors derive from a man aged 25 to 40 in good health.

V is TRBV28 and J is TRBJ2-3; D is ambiguous. The CDR3 extends over 15 amino acids. The germline V gene has CDR1 MDHEN and CDR2 SYDVKM. The germline V and J ends were trimmed by 2 bases and 4 bases, with 13 bases remaining between them. The CDR3 DNA sequence: TGTGCCAGCAGTTTAGAAGTTACGAGCGCAGATACGCAGTATTTT. Its translation is CASSLEVTSADTQYF.

The chain employs TRBV7-8 and TRBJ2-1, with unresolved D. Germline assignment: CDR1 SGHVS and CDR2 FQNEAQ. Trimming pared 8 bases from V and 5 bases from J, leaving 4 bases between. This CDR3 spans 10 amino acids. The DNA for the CDR3 is TGTGCCAGCTACGACAATGAGCAGTTCTTC. It translates to CASYDNEQFF.

The chain employs TRBV7-2 and TRBJ2-1; 8 nucleotides align to TRBD1. The CDR3 is made up of 16 amino acids. After removal of 1 base from V and 4 bases from J, the junction contained 6 bases not matched to a gene. Germline V gene sequence: CDR1 SGHTA, CDR2 FQGNSA. The CDR3 sequence: CASSLEAGQGYNEQFF. CDR3 nucleotides: TGTGCCAGCAGCTTAGAAGCTGGACAGGGATACAATGAGCAGTTCTTC.

This clone appeared a few times. The chain is built from TRBV18 and TRBJ2-2, with TRBD1 matching 7 bases. The CDR3 runs 15 residues. CDR1 is KGHSH and CDR2 is LQKENI in the germline V gene. With 6 bases clipped from V and 0 bases from J, the junction kept 4 bases outside the gene matches. The CDR3 DNA is TGTGCCAGCTCGCCCGGACAGGCGAACACCGGGGAGCTGTTTTTT. Its protein product is CASSPGQANTGELFF.

The rearrangement joins TRBV5-4 to TRBJ2-1, with unresolved D. V lost 4 bases and J lost 4, with 27 bases in between. There are 19 residues in the CDR3. Germline lookup yields CDR1 SGHNT and CDR2 YYREEE (reference sequence). The CDR3 nucleotides read TGTGCCAGCAGCCCCATCCGGGCTACAAAACTTACCGTATACAATGAGCAGTTCTTC. Encoded protein: CASSPIRATKLTVYNEQFF.

The V and J genes are TRBV5-1 and TRBJ1-2; TRBD1 agrees at 8 bases. The CDR3 loop spans 15 amino acids. The germline gives CDR1 SGHRS, CDR2 YFSETQ. V lost 4 bases and J lost 0; bases outside the gene matches: 5. CDR3 loop: CASSPGQATNYGYTF. DNA for the CDR3: TGCGCCAGCAGCCCGGGACAGGCGACTAACTATGGCTACACCTTC.

This clone was picked up a small number of times. The CDR3: CASSLEGAYGYTF. The CDR3 coding sequence is TGTGCCAGCAGCTTAGAGGGGGCCTATGGCTACACCTTC. The genes are TRBV7-9 and TRBJ1-2; TRBD1 matches 7 bases. Germline V gene sequence: CDR1 SEHNR, CDR2 FQNEAQ (reference sequence). J was trimmed by 4 bases and V by 1 base; bases with no gene match: 0. This CDR3 is 13 amino acids long.

This clone has just a few counts. The J gene is TRBJ2-7, the V gene TRBV11-2, with D uncertain. Germline CDR1 reads SGHAT; CDR2 reads FQNNGV. The ends were cut back, 5 bases at V and 3 bases at J, with 11 bases in the middle. This CDR3 comprises 13 residues. CDR3 sequence (DNA): TGTGCCAGCAGCAGCTTGGCTAGCTACGAGCAGTACTTC. Its translation: CASSSLASYEQYF.

This clone was seen more than once but under ten times. This CDR3 is CAISESGVGNQPQHF. The DNA of the CDR3 is TGTGCCATCAGTGAGTCTGGGGTTGGCAATCAGCCCCAGCATTTT. This rearrangement joins TRBV10-3 to TRBJ1-5; no reliable D call. CDR3 length: 15 amino acids. The V end was cut by 0 bases, the J end by 2 bases, with 8 bases between. Germline V gives CDR1 ENHRY, CDR2 SYGVKD.

This clone has just a few counts. The chain couples TRBV19 to TRBJ2-5, with a possible D match to TRBD2 (5 bases). This CDR3 comprises 14 residues. In germline, CDR1 is LNHDA, CDR2 SQIVND (reference sequence). Trimming removed 5 bases from V and 4 bases from J, with 14 bases in between. CDR3 DNA: TGTGCCAGTAGTCCCAGCGGCCTGGGAGAGACCCAGTACTTC. It codes for CASSPSGLGETQYF.

CDR3 loop: CSVEVVPNTEAFF. For the CDR3, the DNA is TGCAGCGTTGAGGTTGTCCCGAACACTGAAGCTTTCTTT. The chain carries TRBV29-1 and TRBJ1-1; the D is unclear. The CDR3 is made up of 13 amino acids. V lost 3 bases and J lost 1, with 9 bases in between. Germline V gene sequence: CDR1 SQVTM, CDR2 ANQGSEA.

In its sample, this clone was seen a few times. The CDR3: CASSSDVYEQYF. The CDR3 region has the DNA TGTGCCAGCTCATCGGATGTCTACGAGCAGTACTTC. This chain uses TRBV18 with TRBJ2-7; D gene unclear. V lost 5 bases and J 3 bases, leaving 8 bases between the germline ends. Germline V gene data show CDR1 as KGHSH and CDR2 as LQKENI. This CDR3 has 12 residues.

The chain joins TRBV29-1 to TRBJ1-2; maybe TRBD1 (5 bases). V was trimmed by 0 bases and J by 5 bases, leaving 10 bases between them. This CDR3 is 13 amino acids long. The germline gives CDR1 SQVTM, CDR2 ANQGSEA. The CDR3 DNA reads as TGCAGCGTTGAAGATCCCGGGGGATATGGCTACACCTTC. Translating it yields CSVEDPGGYGYTF.

This clone turned up a few times. V and J are TRBV9 and TRBJ1-2; 9 positions match TRBD1. With 4 bases clipped from V and 1 base from J, the junction kept 5 bases outside the gene matches. The CDR3 spans 15 residues. CDR1 and CDR2 (germline): SGDLS, YYNGEE. DNA of the CDR3: TGTGCCAGCAGCACAGGACAGGGGAATAACTATGGCTACACCTTC. Its protein product is CASSTGQGNNYGYTF.

The chain has TRBV5-1 and TRBJ2-7; D ambiguous. The CDR3 runs to 11 residues. Looked up from germline, CDR1 is SGHRS and CDR2 is YFSETQ. The V end lost 1 base, the J end lost 5 bases, and 4 bases lay between the germline ends. CDR3 residues: CASSLRDEQYF. CDR3 coding DNA: TGCGCCAGCAGCTTGAGGGACGAGCAGTACTTC.

The chain joins TRBV5-5 to TRBJ2-1, with D possibly matching TRBD1 (6 bases). The V end lost 0 bases, the J end lost 4 bases, and 11 bases lay between the germline ends. Germline V gene lookup returns CDR1 SGHKS and CDR2 YYEKEE (reference sequence). This CDR3 spans 15 amino acids. The chain's CDR3 is CASSLALDSYNEQFF. The CDR3 bases are TGTGCCAGCAGCTTGGCCTTGGACAGTTACAATGAGCAGTTCTTC.

There are a few counts of this clone. The V gene is TRBV6-5, the J gene TRBJ2-2; weak D call: TRBD2 (6 bases). V lost 6 bases, J lost 4 bases, and 12 bases lay in between. Per the germline V gene, CDR1 is MNHEY and CDR2 is SVGAGI. CDR3 length equals 14 residues. DNA of the CDR3: TGTGCCAGCAGCTCCGAGCGGGTCACCGGGGAGCTGTTTTTT. Translating it yields CASSSERVTGELFF.

The chain links TRBV6-5 to TRBJ1-2; 7 bases align to TRBD1. The junction had 2 bases not matched to a gene; V was cut back by 2 bases and J by 2 bases. Germline V gene data show CDR1 as MNHEY and CDR2 as SVGAGI. The CDR3 is made up of 14 amino acids. CDR3 residues: CASSYPTGNYGYTF. CDR3 coding DNA: TGTGCCAGCAGTTACCCGACAGGGAACTATGGCTACACCTTC.